This TCR beta chain was identified during a study of blood T cell repertoires in COVID-19. Study-wide background: Researchers got acute and convalescent COVID-19 samples from the United States, Italy and Spain. T cells, B-cell-depleted T cells, or PBMCs supplied cDNA or gDNA.

Study processing details: Amplification from reference gene primers served as the basis for estimated nucleated cell counts. The data were produced by immunoSEQ multiplex PCR, yet TCRdb's version contains in-frame clones alone and is incomplete. D and trimming were read from the DNA, whereas the V and J calls and clone size are those reported in that table. Of fewer than 15,000 clones detected, almost 95% appear once; the ten largest clones hold 7.5% to 8.5%. This CDR3 comprises 16 residues. Trimming removed 6 bases from V and 1 base from J; junction bases left unmatched: 4. Germline V gene sequence: CDR1 MNHEY, CDR2 SMNVEV (reference sequence).

The chain is built from TRBV27 and TRBJ2-1, with 12 bases fitting TRBD2. Sequencing was done on a sample of peripheral blood. The TCR comes from a human donor with active COVID-19. The donor label of this sample is uncertain. In nucleotides, the CDR3 is TGTGCCAGCAGGACTAGCGGGAGATCTTCCTACAATGAGCAGTTCTTC. Encoded protein: CASRTSGRSSYNEQFF.